This note documents a single T cell receptor (beta chain) sequence. The target of this receptor is not known. No base quality information exists; no much larger clone differs at one position. The sequencing machine was an Illumina NovaSeq 6000. Using 5'RACE with constant-segment primers, TCRalpha and TCRbeta cDNA libraries were constructed, with sample barcodes and unique molecular identifiers added in the process. Trizol reagent was used to extract RNA from every sample. Amplification of the libraries took two PCR steps, and the second step added a second sample barcode plus Illumina TruSeq adapters. Libraries were sequenced on an Illumina NovaSeq with 2 x 150 bp paired-end reads. Concerning the study's data processing: Demultiplexing of reads and collapsing into UMI-guided consensus sequences were performed with migec v1.2.7. Using mixcr v2.1.11, the UMI consensuses were aligned to TRA and TRB V and J templates and assembled into clonotypes. Expanded or contracted clonotypes were those called significant by both edgeR and NoisET, with noise models trained on biological replicates. For edgeR calls, a false discovery rate-adjusted p below 0.01 and a log2 fold-change threshold of 1 were applied. As an exploratory analysis of dynamics, max-normalized trajectories of the 1000 most abundant clonotypes were examined by PCA with hierarchical clustering. Separately sequenced CD4+ and CD8+ repertoires were used to assign the CD4 or CD8 phenotype of responding clones. In-frame beta chains were kept once TCRdb had trimmed the public reads at Q25 with fastp and called clones with MiXCR. Duplicate CDR3 protein sequences are folded into a single record with the most common DNA and genes. The V and J calls were not made by the authors but by TCRdb's processing. The sample table lists a few hundred thousand distinct CDR3 sequences, 20% to 30% of them with a count of one. About 12% of the sample belongs to the ten largest clones.

The sample originates from a study of T-cell memory formation after mild COVID-19 (dated by TCRdb to about 2021). General notes on the study: Most TCR sequence clusters were specific to one of the two donors. Longitudinal TCRalpha and TCRbeta repertoire sequencing tracked T-cell clones expanding and contracting after mild COVID-19 in a couple of donors. The cohort comprised two young, previously healthy adult volunteers, one female and one male.

Broad study findings and their caveats: Whether the second-wave clones peaking on day 37 were SARS-CoV-2 specific was not confirmed. Clones that contracted from day 15 to 85 showed balanced CD4/CD8 phenotypes, whereas a second wave of clones that expanded from day 15 to 37 leaned towards CD4+. Only a couple of mild cases were covered in the study, and larger cohorts including severe cases with pre-infection samples were considered necessary. Contracting CD4+ clones appeared mostly in the CM and EM memory subsets, whereas CD8+ clones were enriched in EMRA. Some responding clones were found in pre-infection memory, which suggests that pre-existing cross-reactive memory T cells took part in the SARS-CoV-2 response.

From its cysteine to its phenylalanine, the CDR3 spans 15 amino acids. Of the read, only the CDR3 DNA is kept; its 45 bases are in frame from base 1. V is cut back by 0 bases and J by 2 bases, with 6 bases in the junction unmatched. Looking up the germline V gene (reference sequence) yields CDR1 DFQATT and CDR2 SNEGSKA. Ficoll-Paque density gradient centrifugation was used to isolate PBMCs. The sample consisted of PBMCs or a T cell subset sorted from them (not recorded which). The sequence is built from TRBV20-1 and TRBJ2-7; TRBD1 fits 8 bases in the junction. The TCR comes from an adult woman who had mild COVID-19 (a few samples of this study predate the infection). The sample titles of this study are shuffled in the database, so cell type and time point are left out; the donor was told from shared clones. The CDR3: CSARDNDRGPYEQYF. Here is the DNA: TGCAGTGCTAGAGATAACGACAGGGGTCCCTACGAGCAGTACTTC.